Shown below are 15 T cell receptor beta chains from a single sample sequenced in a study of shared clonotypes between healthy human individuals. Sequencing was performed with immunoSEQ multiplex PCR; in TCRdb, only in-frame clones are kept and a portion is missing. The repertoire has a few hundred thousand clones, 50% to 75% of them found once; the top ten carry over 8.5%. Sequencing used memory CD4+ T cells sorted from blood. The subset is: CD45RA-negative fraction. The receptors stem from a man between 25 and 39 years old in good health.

This CDR3 reads CASSAQASTDTQYF. In nucleotides, the CDR3 is TGTGCCAGCAGTGCGCAAGCTAGCACAGATACGCAGTATTTT. V usage is TRBV2 and J usage is TRBJ2-3; D is unresolved. Germline V CDR1 and CDR2: SNHLY, FYNNEI. With 4 bases removed from V and 0 bases from J, the gap between germline ends came to 8 bases. This CDR3 is built from 14 residues.

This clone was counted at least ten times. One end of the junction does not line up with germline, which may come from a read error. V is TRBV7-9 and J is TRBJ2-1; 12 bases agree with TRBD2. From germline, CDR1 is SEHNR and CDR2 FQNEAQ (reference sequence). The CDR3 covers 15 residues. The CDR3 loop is CASSLAGGPFNEQFF. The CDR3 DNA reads TGTGCCAGCAGCCTAGCGGGAGGGCCGTTTAATGAGCAGTTCTTC.

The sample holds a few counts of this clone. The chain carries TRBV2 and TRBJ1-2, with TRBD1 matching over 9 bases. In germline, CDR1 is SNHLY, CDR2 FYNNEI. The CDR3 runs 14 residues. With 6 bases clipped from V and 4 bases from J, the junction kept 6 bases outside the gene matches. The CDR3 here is CASRAGQGTYGYTF. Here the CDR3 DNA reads TGTGCCAGCAGAGCTGGACAGGGGACCTATGGCTACACCTTC.

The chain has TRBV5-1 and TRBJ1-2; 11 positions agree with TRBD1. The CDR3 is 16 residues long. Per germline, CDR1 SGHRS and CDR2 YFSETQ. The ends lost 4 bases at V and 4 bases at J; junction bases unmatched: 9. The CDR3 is CASSQKDRGPGYGYTF. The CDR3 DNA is TGCGCCAGCAGCCAAAAGGACAGGGGGCCAGGCTATGGCTACACCTTC. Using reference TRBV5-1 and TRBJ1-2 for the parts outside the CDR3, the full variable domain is KAGVTQTPRYLIKTRGQQVTLSCSPISGHRSVSWYQQTPGQGLQFLFEYFSETQRNKGNFPGRFSGRQFSNSRSEMNVSTLELGDSALYLCASSQKDRGPGYGYTFGSGTRLTVV.

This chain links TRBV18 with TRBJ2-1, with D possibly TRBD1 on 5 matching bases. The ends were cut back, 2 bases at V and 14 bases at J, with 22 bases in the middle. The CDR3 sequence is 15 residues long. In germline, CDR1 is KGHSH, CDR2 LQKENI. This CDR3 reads CASSPSQGRTKAEFF. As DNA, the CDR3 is TGTGCCAGCTCACCATCCCAGGGCCGCACAAAGGCGGAGTTCTTC.

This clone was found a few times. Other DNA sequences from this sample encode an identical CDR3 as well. DNA for the CDR3: TGCAGCGTTGGGCTGGGCCACTCTGGAAACACCATATATTTT. Its protein is CSVGLGHSGNTIYF. V is TRBV29-1 and J is TRBJ1-3; D is undetermined. Germline CDR1 reads SQVTM; CDR2 reads ANQGSEA. There are 14 residues in the CDR3. The V end was cut by 4 bases, the J end by 0 bases, with 10 bases between.

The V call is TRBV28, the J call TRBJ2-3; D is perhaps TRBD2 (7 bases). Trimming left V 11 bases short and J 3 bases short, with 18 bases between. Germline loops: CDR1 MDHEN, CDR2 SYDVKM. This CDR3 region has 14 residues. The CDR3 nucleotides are TGTGCCGCGGGAAGTGGGGGGGCAACAGATACGCAGTATTTT. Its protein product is CAAGSGGATDTQYF.

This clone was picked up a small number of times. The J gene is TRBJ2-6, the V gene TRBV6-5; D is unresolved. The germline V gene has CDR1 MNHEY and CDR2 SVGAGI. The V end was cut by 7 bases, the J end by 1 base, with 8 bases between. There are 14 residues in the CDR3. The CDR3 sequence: CASTITSGANVLTF. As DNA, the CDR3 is TGTGCCAGCACTATAACGTCTGGGGCCAACGTCCTGACTTTC.

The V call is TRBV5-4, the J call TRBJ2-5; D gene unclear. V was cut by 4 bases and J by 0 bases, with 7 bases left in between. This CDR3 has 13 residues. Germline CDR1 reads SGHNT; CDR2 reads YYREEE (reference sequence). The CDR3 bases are TGTGCCAGCAGCCTCACCTACCAAGAGACCCAGTACTTC. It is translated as CASSLTYQETQYF.

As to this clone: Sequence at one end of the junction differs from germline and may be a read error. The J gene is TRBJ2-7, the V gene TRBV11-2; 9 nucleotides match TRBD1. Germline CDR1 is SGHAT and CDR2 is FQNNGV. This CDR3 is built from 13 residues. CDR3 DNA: TGTGCCAGCAGCCACGCCCGGGACAGGGATGTACACTTC. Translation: CASSHARDRDVHF.

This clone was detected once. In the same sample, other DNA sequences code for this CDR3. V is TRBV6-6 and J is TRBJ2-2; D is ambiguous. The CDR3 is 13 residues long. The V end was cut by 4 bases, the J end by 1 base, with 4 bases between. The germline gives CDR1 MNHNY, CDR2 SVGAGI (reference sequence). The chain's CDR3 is CASSSGNTGELFF. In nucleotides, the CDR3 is TGTGCCAGCAGTTCAGGGAACACCGGGGAGCTGTTTTTT.

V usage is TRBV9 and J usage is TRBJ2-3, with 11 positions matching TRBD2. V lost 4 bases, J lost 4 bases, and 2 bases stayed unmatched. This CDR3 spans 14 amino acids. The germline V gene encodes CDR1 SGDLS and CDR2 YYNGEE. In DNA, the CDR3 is TGTGCCAGCAGCACTAGCGGGAGAGCAGATACGCAGTATTTT. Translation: CASSTSGRADTQYF. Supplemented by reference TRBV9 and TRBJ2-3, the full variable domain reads DSGVTQTPKHLITATGQRVTLRCSPRSGDLSVYWYQQSLDQGLQFLIQYYNGEERAKGNILERFSAQQFPDLHSELNLSSLELGDSALYFCASSTSGRADTQYFGPGTRLTVL.

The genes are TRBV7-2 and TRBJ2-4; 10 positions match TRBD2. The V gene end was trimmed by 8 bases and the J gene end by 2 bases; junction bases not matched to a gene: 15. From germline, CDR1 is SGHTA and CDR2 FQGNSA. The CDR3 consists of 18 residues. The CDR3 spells CASAQGVAGGPTKNIQYF. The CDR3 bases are TGTGCCAGCGCCCAGGGGGTAGCGGGAGGCCCTACCAAAAACATTCAGTACTTC.

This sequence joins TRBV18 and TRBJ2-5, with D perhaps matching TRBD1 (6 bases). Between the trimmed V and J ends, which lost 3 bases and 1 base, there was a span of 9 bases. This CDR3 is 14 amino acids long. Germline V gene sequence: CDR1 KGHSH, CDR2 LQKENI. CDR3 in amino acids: CASSPGAAQETQYF. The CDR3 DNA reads TGTGCCAGCTCACCGGGGGCAGCCCAAGAGACCCAGTACTTC. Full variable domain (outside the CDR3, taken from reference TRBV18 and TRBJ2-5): NAGVMQNPRHLVRRRGQEARLRCSPMKGHSHVYWYRQLPEEGLKFMVYLQKENIIDESGMPKERFSAEFPKEGPSILRIQQVVRGDSAAYFCASSPGAAQETQYFGPGTRLLVL.

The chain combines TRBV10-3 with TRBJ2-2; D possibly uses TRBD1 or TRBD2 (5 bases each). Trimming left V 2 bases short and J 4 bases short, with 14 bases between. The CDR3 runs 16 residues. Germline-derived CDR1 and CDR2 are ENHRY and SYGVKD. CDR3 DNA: TGTGCCATCAGTGAGACCGGGACGGAGAGCACCGGGGAGCTGTTTTTT. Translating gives CAISETGTESTGELFF.